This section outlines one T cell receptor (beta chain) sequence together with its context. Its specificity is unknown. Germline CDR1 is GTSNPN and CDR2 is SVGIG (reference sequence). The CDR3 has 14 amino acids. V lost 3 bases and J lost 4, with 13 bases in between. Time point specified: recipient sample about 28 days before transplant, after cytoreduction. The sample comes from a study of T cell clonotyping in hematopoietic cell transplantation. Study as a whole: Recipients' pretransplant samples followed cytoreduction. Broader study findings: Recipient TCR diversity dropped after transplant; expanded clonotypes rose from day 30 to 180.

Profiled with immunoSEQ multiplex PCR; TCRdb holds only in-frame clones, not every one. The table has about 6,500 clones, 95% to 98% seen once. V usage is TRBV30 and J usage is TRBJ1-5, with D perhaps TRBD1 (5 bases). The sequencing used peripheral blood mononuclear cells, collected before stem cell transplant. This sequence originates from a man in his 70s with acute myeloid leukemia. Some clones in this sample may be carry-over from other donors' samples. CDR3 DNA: TGTGCCTGGAGCCCTGGGACGGAGAATCAGCCCCAGCATTTT. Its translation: CAWSPGTENQPQHF.